The 6 T cell receptor beta chains in this list originate from one sample, sequenced in a study of cytomegalovirus exposure and HLA in healthy donors. PCR amplification relied on 60 Vbeta primers (plus 13 Jbeta primers). Sequencing used immunoSEQ multiplex PCR; TCRdb keeps in-frame clones, though not all of them. The table lists 140,000 or so clones, around 72% of them singletons. Source material: PBMCs. The receptors come from a middle-aged man in good health and CMV-seronegative.

This sequence joins TRBV5-4 and TRBJ2-5; the D gene is possibly TRBD1 (6 bases). Trimming took off 10 bases at V and 1 base at J, with 20 bases between the two ends. CDR1 and CDR2 (germline): SGHNT, YYREEE (reference sequence). The CDR3 length is 15 residues. CDR3 sequence: CASSETGKIQETQYF. The CDR3 DNA reads as TGTGCCTCTTCAGAAACAGGGAAGATCCAAGAGACCCAGTACTTC.

This clone has more than one count but fewer than ten. The rearrangement links TRBV19 to TRBJ1-2; the match to TRBD1 covers 8 bases. This CDR3 contains 15 residues. The germline V gene has CDR1 LNHDA and CDR2 SQIVND (reference sequence). The V segment lost 1 base and the J segment 3 bases; nucleotides outside the gene matches: 4. The CDR3 loop reads CASSIGNRGDYGYTF. CDR3 nucleotide sequence: TGTGCCAGTAGTATAGGAAACAGGGGGGACTATGGCTACACCTTC. The full variable domain, its missing parts supplied by reference TRBV19 and TRBJ1-2, is DGGITQSPKYLFRKEGQNVTLSCEQNLNHDAMYWYRQDPGQGLRLIYYSQIVNDFQKGDIAEGYSVSREKKESFPLTVTSAQKNPTAFYLCASSIGNRGDYGYTFGSGTRLTVV.

This clone was counted only a few times. The chain joins TRBV19 to TRBJ1-1; D uncertain. The germline V gene encodes CDR1 LNHDA and CDR2 SQIVND (reference sequence). V lost 2 bases and J 4 bases, leaving 8 bases between the germline ends. The CDR3 has 13 amino acids. DNA for the CDR3: TGTGCCAGTAGTATAAGTAGTGTCACTGAAGCTTTCTTT. The encoded protein is CASSISSVTEAFF. The full variable domain, with the rest looked up from reference TRBV19 and TRBJ1-1, is DGGITQSPKYLFRKEGQNVTLSCEQNLNHDAMYWYRQDPGQGLRLIYYSQIVNDFQKGDIAEGYSVSREKKESFPLTVTSAQKNPTAFYLCASSISSVTEAFFGQGTRLTVV.

This rearrangement joins TRBV2 to TRBJ1-3; D remains ambiguous. Germline CDR1 and CDR2: SNHLY and FYNNEI. This CDR3 spans 13 amino acids. Trimming removed 7 bases at V and 4 bases at J, with 11 bases between. Here the CDR3 DNA reads TGTGCCAGCAAGACGGAGGGAGGAAACACCATATATTTT. This encodes CASKTEGGNTIYF.

V usage is TRBV15 and J usage is TRBJ1-5, with 8 bases aligning to TRBD1. Germline CDR1 LNHNV, CDR2 YYDKDF (reference sequence). This CDR3 is 17 amino acids long. V was pared by 0 bases and J by 7 bases, with 11 bases of the junction left unmatched. The CDR3 loop reads CATSRDYPGQGYQPQHF. The CDR3 DNA reads TGTGCCACCAGCAGAGATTATCCAGGACAGGGATACCAGCCCCAGCATTTT.

The gene calls are TRBV30 and TRBJ2-7; TRBD2 agrees at 7 bases. V shed 0 bases, J shed 3 bases, and the junction held 8 bases outside the gene matches. The CDR3 has 15 residues. The germline V gene encodes CDR1 GTSNPN and CDR2 SVGIG (reference sequence). This CDR3 is CAWSVSSGQYYEQYF. The CDR3 coding sequence is TGTGCCTGGAGTGTGTCTAGCGGACAATACTACGAGCAGTACTTC.